The subject of this entry is one TCR beta chain. Per the original data handling: Reference gene primer amplification yielded estimated nucleated cell counts. Sequenced by immunoSEQ multiplex PCR; TCRdb stores in-frame clones only, minus some. V, J and clone size reflect that table, while D and trimming were determined from the DNA. The sample gives about 120,000 clones, around nine tenths of which show up once; around 2.1% is in the top ten. V lost 6 bases, J lost 3 bases, and 5 bases stayed unmatched. From germline, CDR1 is SGHNT and CDR2 YENEEA. The CDR3 has 14 residues. The sample comes from a study of blood T cell repertoires in COVID-19.

The chain carries TRBV11-3 and TRBJ2-1; TRBD1 matches at 7 bases. The receptor's source is a woman aged 50 to 60 with acute or convalescent COVID-19. The sequencing input was peripheral blood. CDR3 sequence (DNA): TGTGCCAGCAGAGAAGGGGGCAGCTACAATGAGCAGTTCTTC. Translated, it gives CASREGGSYNEQFF.